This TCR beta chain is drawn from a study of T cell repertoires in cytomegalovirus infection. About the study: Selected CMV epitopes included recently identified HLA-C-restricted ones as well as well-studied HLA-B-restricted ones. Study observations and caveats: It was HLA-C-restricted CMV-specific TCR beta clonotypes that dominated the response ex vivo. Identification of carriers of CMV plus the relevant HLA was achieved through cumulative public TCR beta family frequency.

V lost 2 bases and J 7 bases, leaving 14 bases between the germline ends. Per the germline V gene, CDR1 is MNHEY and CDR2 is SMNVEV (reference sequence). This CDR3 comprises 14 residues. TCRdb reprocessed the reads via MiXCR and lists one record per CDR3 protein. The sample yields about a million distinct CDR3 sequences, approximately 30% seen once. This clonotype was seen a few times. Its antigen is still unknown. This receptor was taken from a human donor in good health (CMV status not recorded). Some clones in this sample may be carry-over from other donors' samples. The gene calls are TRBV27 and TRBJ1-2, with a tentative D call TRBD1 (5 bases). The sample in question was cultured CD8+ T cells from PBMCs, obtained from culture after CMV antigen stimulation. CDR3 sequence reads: CASSLGLRGSGYTF. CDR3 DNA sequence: TGTGCCAGCAGTTTAGGTTTAAGGGGCAGTGGCTACACCTTC.